The 4 T cell receptor beta chains given below trace back to one sample, sequenced in a study of shared clonotypes between healthy human individuals. This table comes from immunoSEQ multiplex PCR, and its TCRdb copy is limited to in-frame clones, with some not included. The sample has some 1.4 million clones, around 97% seen once. The sample comprised naive CD4+ T cells sorted from blood. The subset is: CD45RA+ positively selected. These receptors were taken from a man aged 25-45 years in good health.

The chain recombines TRBV19 with TRBJ2-3; a possible D gene is TRBD1 (6 bases). Trimming removed 3 bases at V and 9 bases at J, with 16 bases between. Germline CDR1 and CDR2: LNHDA and SQIVND (reference sequence). This CDR3 is built from 14 residues. The CDR3 spells CASSIRGTNPTQYF. The DNA of the CDR3 is TGTGCCAGTAGTATCCGAGGGACAAACCCCACGCAGTATTTT.

The chain recombines TRBV11-2 with TRBJ1-2; 8 nucleotides align to TRBD1. Germline V gene lookup returns CDR1 SGHAT and CDR2 FQNNGV. Trimming at V came to 5 bases and at J to 7 bases, leaving 15 bases not matched to a gene. This CDR3 contains 16 residues. The CDR3 region has the DNA TGTGCCAGCAGCGGACTCAGGGGGCGTCTTGCTGGTGGCTACACCTTC. It encodes CASSGLRGRLAGGYTF.

This chain connects TRBV5-1 to TRBJ1-3; 7 positions match TRBD1. Per the germline V gene, CDR1 is SGHRS and CDR2 is YFSETQ. With 5 bases clipped from V and 3 bases from J, the junction kept 8 bases outside the gene matches. The CDR3 covers 15 residues. In DNA form, the CDR3 reads TGCGCCAGCAGTCGTATCGGGACAGATGGAAACACCATATATTTT. It codes for CASSRIGTDGNTIYF.

This chain connects TRBV27 to TRBJ2-1; weak D call: TRBD2 (6 bases). Germline V gives CDR1 MNHEY, CDR2 SMNVEV (reference sequence). The CDR3 contains 15 residues. The V and J ends lost 5 bases and 3 bases respectively, with 14 bases between them. The CDR3 protein is CASSTTRGNYNEQFF. CDR3 sequence (DNA): TGTGCCAGCAGTACAACACGGGGGAACTACAATGAGCAGTTCTTC.